The sequence of this T cell receptor (beta chain) was determined in a study of beta chain features in type 1 diabetes. Looking at the study overall: Healthy donors, compared against patients, showed similar age, gender and cell yields.

Sequenced material consisted of expressed TCRB transcripts (all of the isolated RNA was reverse transcribed). Data came from immunoSEQ multiplex PCR; TCRdb stores just in-frame clones and leaves some out. The table has roughly 150,000 clones, 11% seen once. Between the trimmed V and J ends, which lost 0 bases and 2 bases, there was a span of 9 bases. The CDR3 loop spans 15 amino acids. From germline, CDR1 is SGDLS and CDR2 YYNGEE. Overall study results and limits: The study found fewer insertions and more deletions at VDJ junctions in type 1 diabetes patients. A closer apparent resemblance between naive, central memory and Treg TCRB repertoires was seen in patients than in healthy donors.

Stem cell-like memory, regulatory, central memory and naive CD4+ cells were sorted via CD45RO/CCR7/CD25/CD127/CD95/CD27. As to this clone: The target antigen is unknown.

The clonotype was recovered from a young man in good health. J is TRBJ2-1 and V is TRBV9; possibly TRBD2 for D (7 bases). The sequenced sample consisted of central memory CD4+ T cells from blood. The CDR3 coding sequence is TGTGCCAGCAGCGTAGCCGGGGGGCCCTACAATGAGCAGTTCTTC. It translates to CASSVAGGPYNEQFF.